One sample yielded the 30 T cell receptor beta chains listed below, sequenced in a study of chemoradiotherapy in HPV16-positive cancers. Here immunoSEQ multiplex PCR was the method, and the copy in TCRdb shows in-frame clones only, minus some. Counted here are fewer than 40,000 clones, about 82% occurring once; the ten biggest clones make up 3% to 4%. The sequences come from blood, collected from a patient who underwent chemoradiotherapy. Source of these receptors: a human donor with HPV-associated anogenital cancer.

The chain uses TRBV19 and TRBJ1-1; D is possibly TRBD1 (5 bases). V lost 8 bases, J lost 0 bases, and 13 bases lay in between. This CDR3 spans 14 amino acids. CDR1 LNHDA and CDR2 SQIVND come from the germline V gene (reference sequence). The CDR3 sequence is CASRPGTLNTEAFF. For the CDR3, the DNA is TGTGCCAGTCGACCTGGGACGTTGAACACTGAAGCTTTCTTT.

V and J are TRBV7-9 and TRBJ1-1; a possible D gene is TRBD1 (5 bases). Germline V gene lookup returns CDR1 SEHNR and CDR2 FQNEAQ (reference sequence). V shed 11 bases and J shed 0 bases, with 13 bases lying between them. The CDR3 is made up of 13 amino acids. DNA of the CDR3: TGTGCCCTGGGGGGGTCCTTGAACACTGAAGCTTTCTTT. Its translation: CALGGSLNTEAFF.

The V gene is TRBV29-1, the J gene TRBJ2-1; D is possibly TRBD2 (7 bases). This CDR3 region has 14 residues. The V gene's germline CDR1 is SQVTM and CDR2 ANQGSEA. The ends were cut back, 4 bases at V and 4 bases at J, with 14 bases in the middle. The CDR3 sequence: CSVGGGGIYNEQFF. The CDR3 DNA sequence: TGCAGCGTTGGGGGAGGGGGGATTTACAATGAGCAGTTCTTC.

The chain uses TRBV7-2 and TRBJ2-5; D may match TRBD1 or TRBD2 (5 bases each). CDR3 length: 14 amino acids. Per germline, CDR1 SGHTA and CDR2 FQGNSA. Trimming took off 1 base at V and 5 bases at J, with 11 bases between the two ends. The CDR3 DNA reads as TGTGCCAGCAGCTTAGGGTTGAGGGGTGAGACCCAGTACTTC. This encodes CASSLGLRGETQYF.

The rearrangement joins TRBV29-1 to TRBJ2-5; 8 bases are shared with TRBD2. CDR1 SQVTM and CDR2 ANQGSEA come from the germline V gene. This CDR3 has 13 residues. V was pared by 7 bases and J by 3 bases, with 7 bases of the junction left unmatched. The CDR3 coding sequence is TGCAGCGGCGGGGGGAAGGGGAAAGAGACCCAGTACTTC. Amino acid sequence: CSGGGKGKETQYF. Full variable domain (missing parts from reference TRBV29-1 and TRBJ2-5): SAVISQKPSRDICQRGTSLTIQCQVDSQVTMMFWYRQQPGQSLTLIATANQGSEATYESGFVIDKFPISRPNLTFSTLTVSNMSPEDSSIYLCSGGGKGKETQYFGPGTRLLVL.

V is TRBV6-6 and J is TRBJ2-7; D is possibly TRBD1 (5 bases). Germline assignment: CDR1 MNHNY and CDR2 SVGAGI (reference sequence). CDR3 size: 11 residues. V gave up 4 bases and J gave up 6 bases, with 7 bases separating them. The CDR3 region has the DNA TGTGCCAGCAGTTCCCAGGGCGAGCAGTACTTC. Residues: CASSSQGEQYF.

The V gene is TRBV23-1, the J gene TRBJ2-5; D possibly corresponds to TRBD1 (6 bases). TRBV23-1 has ORF status, its function being uncertain. The CDR3 consists of 16 residues. Trimming removed 0 bases from V and 5 bases from J, with 16 bases in between. The CDR3: CASSQSMDGGEETQYF. Written as DNA, the CDR3 is TGCGCCAGCAGTCAATCTATGGATGGGGGCGAGGAGACCCAGTACTTC.

This rearrangement joins TRBV30 to TRBJ1-5; the D is unclear. The CDR3 has 15 residues. V shed 0 bases and J shed 6 bases, with 15 bases lying between them. Germline V CDR1 and CDR2: GTSNPN, SVGIG (reference sequence). CDR3 nucleotides: TGTGCCTGGAGTGTACAAGTAGGGCTGGGTCAGCCCCAGCATTTT. Residues: CAWSVQVGLGQPQHF.

The chain recombines TRBV7-2 with TRBJ2-1; possible D gene TRBD2, 5 bases. Looked up from germline, CDR1 is SGHTA and CDR2 is FQGNSA. V lost 6 bases and J 9 bases, leaving 21 bases between the germline ends. CDR3 length: 15 residues. The CDR3: CASSTSSPGKGEQFF. The CDR3 region has the DNA TGTGCCAGCAGTACTTCAAGCCCCGGGAAGGGTGAGCAGTTCTTC.

This clone was seen only a few times. The chain employs TRBV7-2 and TRBJ1-5; D gene unclear. The CDR3 length is 13 residues. Per germline, CDR1 SGHTA and CDR2 FQGNSA. Trimming shortened V by 5 bases and J by 5 bases, and 10 bases separated the two germline ends. CDR3 coding DNA: TGTGCCAGCAGCGTGCGGCAGTATCAGCCCCAGCATTTT. Translating it yields CASSVRQYQPQHF. Filled out from reference TRBV7-2 and TRBJ1-5, the complete variable domain reads GAGVSQSPSNKVTEKGKDVELRCDPISGHTALYWYRQSLGQGLEFLIYFQGNSAPDKSGLPSDRFSAERTGGSVSTLTIQRTQQEDSAVYLCASSVRQYQPQHFGDGTRLSIL.

This clone showed up just a few times. The chain joins TRBV19 to TRBJ1-5; D uncertain. Trimming left V 5 bases short and J 1 base short, with 15 bases between. This CDR3 is 16 amino acids long. The germline gives CDR1 LNHDA, CDR2 SQIVND (reference sequence). The CDR3 loop is CASSQIRMVSNQPQHF. In DNA form, the CDR3 reads TGTGCCAGTAGTCAGATTAGGATGGTAAGCAATCAGCCCCAGCATTTT.

Written as DNA, the CDR3 is TGCGCCAGCAGTGAACCTGGGGCCAACGTCCTGACTTTC. Its protein is CASSEPGANVLTF. The V call is TRBV5-1, the J call TRBJ2-6; D is unclear. V was cut by 5 bases and J by 2 bases, with 5 bases left in between. Germline V lookup: CDR1 SGHRS, CDR2 YFSETQ. CDR3 length equals 13 residues.

J is TRBJ1-4 and V is TRBV18; TRBD1 matches at 8 bases. This CDR3 is 16 amino acids long. V trimming: 5 bases; J trimming: 5 bases; junction bases outside the gene matches: 10. Germline-derived CDR1 and CDR2 are KGHSH and LQKENI. CDR3 in amino acids: CASSNIGQGENEKLFF. The CDR3 nucleotides read TGTGCCAGCTCAAATATCGGACAGGGTGAGAATGAAAAACTGTTTTTT.

DNA for the CDR3: TGTGCCAGCAGATGGGACAGCCGCACAGATACGCAGTATTTT. This codes for CASRWDSRTDTQYF. The chain joins TRBV6-5 to TRBJ2-3; 7 bases map to TRBD1. V trimming: 6 bases; J trimming: 1 base; junction bases outside the gene matches: 4. The germline CDR1 and CDR2 sequences are MNHEY and SVGAGI. The CDR3 runs 14 residues.

This sequence joins TRBV7-2 and TRBJ2-7; the D gene is possibly TRBD2 (5 bases). Germline CDR1 SGHTA, CDR2 FQGNSA. CDR3 size: 13 residues. Trimming took off 5 bases at V and 4 bases at J, with 12 bases between the two ends. The CDR3 region is CASSPGNHYEQYF. In DNA, the CDR3 is TGTGCCAGCAGCCCCGGGAATCATTACGAGCAGTACTTC.

J is TRBJ1-5 and V is TRBV2; D unclear. CDR1 is SNHLY and CDR2 is FYNNEI in the germline V gene. Trimming removed 5 bases from V and 4 bases from J, with 12 bases in between. The CDR3 is 14 amino acids. CDR3 protein: CASSPGWGNQPQHF. The CDR3 DNA sequence: TGTGCCAGCAGTCCCGGATGGGGAAATCAGCCCCAGCATTTT. The entire variable domain, with the rest obtained from reference TRBV2 and TRBJ1-5, is as follows: EPEVTQTPSHQVTQMGQEVILRCVPISNHLYFYWYRQILGQKVEFLVSFYNNEISEKSEIFDDQFSVERPDGSNFTLKIRSTKLEDSAMYFCASSPGWGNQPQHFGDGTRLSIL.

The chain joins TRBV7-2 to TRBJ2-6; no definite D call. Trimming shortened V by 3 bases and J by 0 bases, and 6 bases separated the two germline ends. The CDR3 loop spans 15 amino acids. Germline values: CDR1 SGHTA, CDR2 FQGNSA. The CDR3 reads CASSFSISGANVLTF. The CDR3 region has the DNA TGTGCCAGCAGCTTCAGTATCTCTGGGGCCAACGTCCTGACTTTC.

The chain is built from TRBV5-4 and TRBJ1-2; D is ambiguous. Deletions cut 0 bases from V and 8 bases from J, with 26 bases between. CDR1 is SGHNT, CDR2 YYREEE, per germline (reference sequence). This CDR3 region has 18 residues. CDR3 DNA sequence: TGTGCCAGCAGCTTGGCCATTCTAGGGAGGTCTAGCAGTGGGGGCTACACCTTC. Its translation is CASSLAILGRSSSGGYTF.

This clone was counted a few times. The chain employs TRBV6-1 and TRBJ2-7; no clear D. CDR3 length: 14 amino acids. The germline V gene encodes CDR1 MNHNS and CDR2 SASEGT. V lost 4 bases to trimming and J lost 0 bases, with 10 bases between them. The CDR3 sequence is CASSAAGSSYEQYF. The CDR3 nucleotides are TGTGCCAGCAGTGCAGCCGGGTCCTCCTACGAGCAGTACTTC.

The chain couples TRBV30 to TRBJ1-3; D gene unclear. The CDR3 totals 13 residues. V was pared by 2 bases and J by 0 bases, with 5 bases between. Per germline, CDR1 GTSNPN and CDR2 SVGIG (reference sequence). This chain's CDR3 is CAWSPSSGNTIYF. CDR3 sequence (DNA): TGTGCCTGGAGTCCCTCCTCTGGAAACACCATATATTTT.

V and J are TRBV7-2 and TRBJ2-7; D is unresolved. The ends were cut back, 1 base at V and 5 bases at J, with 12 bases in the middle. This CDR3 contains 14 residues. CDR1 and CDR2 (germline): SGHTA, FQGNSA. The CDR3 spells CASSLVGSVDEQYF. The CDR3 DNA sequence: TGTGCCAGCAGCTTAGTCGGTTCCGTGGACGAGCAGTACTTC.

The V gene is TRBV7-2, the J gene TRBJ1-1, with D possibly matching TRBD1 (5 bases). The V gene's germline CDR1 is SGHTA and CDR2 FQGNSA. Trimming took off 2 bases at V and 7 bases at J, with 11 bases between the two ends. The CDR3 consists of 13 residues. CDR3 sequence reads: CASSLIGGVEAFF. CDR3 DNA sequence: TGTGCCAGCAGCTTAATTGGAGGGGTTGAAGCTTTCTTT.

CDR3 sequence reads: CASSSEASTEAFF. The CDR3 DNA reads TGTGCCAGCAGCTCAGAGGCCAGCACTGAAGCTTTCTTT. The V gene is TRBV11-2, the J gene TRBJ1-1; no clear D gene. The CDR3 spans 13 residues. Germline CDR1 and CDR2: SGHAT and FQNNGV. V was cut by 4 bases and J by 4 bases, with 10 bases left in between.

V usage is TRBV12-5 and J usage is TRBJ1-6; D unclear. CDR1 is LGHNT and CDR2 is FRNRAP in the germline V gene. This CDR3 comprises 13 residues. The V and J ends lost 1 base and 7 bases respectively, with 5 bases between them. The DNA for the CDR3 is TGTGCTAGTGGTTTGGAGAACAATTCACCCCTCCACTTT. Residues: CASGLENNSPLHF. The whole variable domain, remainder taken from reference TRBV12-5 and TRBJ1-6, is DARVTQTPRHKVTEMGQEVTMRCQPILGHNTVFWYRQTMMQGLELLAYFRNRAPLDDSGMPKDRFSAEMPDATLATLKIQPSEPRDSAVYFCASGLENNSPLHFGNGTRLTVT.

This clone was found once. The gene calls are TRBV6-5 and TRBJ1-4, with 8 bases identical to TRBD1. Germline values: CDR1 MNHEY, CDR2 SVGAGI. Trimming cost V 5 bases and J 8 bases; bases outside gene matches: 7. The CDR3 length is 14 residues. CDR3 DNA: TGTGCCAGCAGTCAACTGCGACAGGGGGAAAAACTGTTTTTT. As protein: CASSQLRQGEKLFF.

J is TRBJ1-3 and V is TRBV30; TRBD1 matches at 9 bases. Trimming at V came to 5 bases and at J to 4 bases, leaving 6 bases not matched to a gene. This CDR3 region has 14 residues. Germline V gives CDR1 GTSNPN, CDR2 SVGIG (reference sequence). The CDR3 loop reads CAWVQGAGGNTIYF. CDR3 DNA: TGTGCCTGGGTACAGGGGGCGGGAGGAAACACCATATATTTT.

The chain links TRBV5-8 to TRBJ2-7; no clear D gene. Trimming removed 4 bases at V and 4 bases at J, with 12 bases between. The germline gives CDR1 SGHTS, CDR2 YDEGEE. CDR3 length equals 13 residues. CDR3 protein: CASSQTAVYEQYF. The CDR3 nucleotides read TGTGCCAGCAGCCAGACGGCAGTTTACGAGCAGTACTTC.

The chain uses TRBV14 and TRBJ1-1; no reliable D call. Trimming took off 1 base at V and 1 base at J, with 10 bases between the two ends. The CDR3 contains 15 residues. The germline V gene has CDR1 SGHDN and CDR2 FVKESK. The CDR3 protein is CASSQVPGGNTEAFF. In DNA form, the CDR3 reads TGTGCCAGCAGCCAAGTTCCGGGTGGGAACACTGAAGCTTTCTTT.

The genes are TRBV7-9 and TRBJ2-5; 8 nucleotides agree with TRBD2. The V gene's germline CDR1 is SEHNR and CDR2 FQNEAQ (reference sequence). With 1 base clipped from V and 5 bases from J, the junction kept 3 bases outside the gene matches. The CDR3 has 14 amino acids. The CDR3 nucleotides read TGTGCCAGCAGCTTAGGCGGGACTAGGGAGACCCAGTACTTC. Protein sequence: CASSLGGTRETQYF.

The rearrangement uses TRBV9 and TRBJ2-1; 9 bases line up with TRBD1. The germline gives CDR1 SGDLS, CDR2 YYNGEE. Losses at the gene ends were 3 bases for V and 7 bases for J; bases not matched to a gene: 8. CDR3 length: 15 amino acids. For the CDR3, the DNA is TGTGCCAGCAGCGCAGAGGGACAGGGATTAAATGAGCAGTTCTTC. Translated: CASSAEGQGLNEQFF.